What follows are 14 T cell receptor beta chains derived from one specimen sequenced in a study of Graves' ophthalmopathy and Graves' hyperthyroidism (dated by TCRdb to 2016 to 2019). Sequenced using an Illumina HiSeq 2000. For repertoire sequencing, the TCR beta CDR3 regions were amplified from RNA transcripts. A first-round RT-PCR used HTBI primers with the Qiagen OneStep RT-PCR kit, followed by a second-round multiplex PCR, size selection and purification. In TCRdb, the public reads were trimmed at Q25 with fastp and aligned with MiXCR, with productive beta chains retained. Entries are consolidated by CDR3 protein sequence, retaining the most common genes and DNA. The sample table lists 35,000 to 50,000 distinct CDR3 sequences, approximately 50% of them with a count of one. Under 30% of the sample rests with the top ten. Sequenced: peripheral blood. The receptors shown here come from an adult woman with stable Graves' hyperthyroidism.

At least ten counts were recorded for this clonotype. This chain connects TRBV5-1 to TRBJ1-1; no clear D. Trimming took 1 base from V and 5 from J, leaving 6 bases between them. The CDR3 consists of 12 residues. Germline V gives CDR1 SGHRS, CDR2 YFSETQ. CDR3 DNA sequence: TGCGCCAGCAGCTTGATCGGAACTGAAGCTTTCTTT. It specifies CASSLIGTEAFF.

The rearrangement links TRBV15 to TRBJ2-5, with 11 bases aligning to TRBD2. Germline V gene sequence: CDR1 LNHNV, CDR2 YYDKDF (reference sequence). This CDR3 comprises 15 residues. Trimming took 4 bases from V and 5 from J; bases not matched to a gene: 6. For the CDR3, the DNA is TGTGCCACCAGCATTACTAGCGGGAGTTGGGAGACCCAGTACTTC. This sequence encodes CATSITSGSWETQYF.

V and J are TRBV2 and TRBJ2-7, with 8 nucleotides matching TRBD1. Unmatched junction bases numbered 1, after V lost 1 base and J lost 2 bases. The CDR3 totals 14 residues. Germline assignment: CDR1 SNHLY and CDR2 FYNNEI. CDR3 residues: CASSEGDRPYEQYF. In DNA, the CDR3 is TGTGCCAGCAGTGAAGGGGACAGGCCCTACGAGCAGTACTTC. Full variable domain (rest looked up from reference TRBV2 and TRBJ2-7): EPEVTQTPSHQVTQMGQEVILRCVPISNHLYFYWYRQILGQKVEFLVSFYNNEISEKSEIFDDQFSVERPDGSNFTLKIRSTKLEDSAMYFCASSEGDRPYEQYFGPGTRLTVT.

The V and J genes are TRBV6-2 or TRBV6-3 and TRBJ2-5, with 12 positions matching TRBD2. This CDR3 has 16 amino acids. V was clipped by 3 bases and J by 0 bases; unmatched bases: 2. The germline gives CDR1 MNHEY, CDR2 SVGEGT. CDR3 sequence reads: CASSYSSGRDQETQYF. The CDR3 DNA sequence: TGTGCCAGCAGTTATTCTAGCGGGAGGGACCAAGAGACCCAGTACTTC.

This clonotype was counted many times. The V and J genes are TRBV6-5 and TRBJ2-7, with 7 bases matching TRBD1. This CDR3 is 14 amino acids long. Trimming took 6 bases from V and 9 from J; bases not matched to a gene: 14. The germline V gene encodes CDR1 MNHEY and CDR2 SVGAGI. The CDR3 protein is CASRNGTVVFGQYF. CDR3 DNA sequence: TGTGCCAGCAGAAACGGGACAGTTGTGTTCGGGCAGTACTTC.

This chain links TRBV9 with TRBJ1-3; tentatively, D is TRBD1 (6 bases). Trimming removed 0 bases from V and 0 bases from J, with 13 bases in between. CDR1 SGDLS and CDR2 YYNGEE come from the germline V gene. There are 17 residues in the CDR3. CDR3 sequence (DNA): TGTGCCAGCAGCGTAGAGGCGACAGGCTACTCTGGAAACACCATATATTTT. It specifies CASSVEATGYSGNTIYF.

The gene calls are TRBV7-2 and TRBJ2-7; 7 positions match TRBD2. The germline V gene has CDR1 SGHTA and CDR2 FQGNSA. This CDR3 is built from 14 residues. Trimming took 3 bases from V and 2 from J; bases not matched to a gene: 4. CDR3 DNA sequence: TGTGCCAGCAGCTTGGCGGGACTACCCTACGAGCAGTACTTC. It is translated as CASSLAGLPYEQYF. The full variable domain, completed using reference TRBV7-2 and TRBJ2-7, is GAGVSQSPSNKVTEKGKDVELRCDPISGHTALYWYRQSLGQGLEFLIYFQGNSAPDKSGLPSDRFSAERTGGSVSTLTIQRTQQEDSAVYLCASSLAGLPYEQYFGPGTRLTVT.

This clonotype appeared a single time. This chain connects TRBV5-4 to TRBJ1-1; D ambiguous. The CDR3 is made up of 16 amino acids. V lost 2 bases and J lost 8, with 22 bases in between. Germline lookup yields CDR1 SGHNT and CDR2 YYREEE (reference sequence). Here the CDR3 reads CASSFPRGPKEVEAFF. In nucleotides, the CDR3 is TGTGCCAGCAGCTTTCCCCGCGGGCCTAAAGAGGTGGAAGCTTTCTTT.

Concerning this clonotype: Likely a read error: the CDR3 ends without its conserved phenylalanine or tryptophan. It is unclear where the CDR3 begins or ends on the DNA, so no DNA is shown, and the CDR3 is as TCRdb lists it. The CDR3: CASRRTQLQ. The V call is TRBV12-3 or TRBV12-4, the J call TRBJ2-5. The CDR3 totals 9 residues, both ends included.

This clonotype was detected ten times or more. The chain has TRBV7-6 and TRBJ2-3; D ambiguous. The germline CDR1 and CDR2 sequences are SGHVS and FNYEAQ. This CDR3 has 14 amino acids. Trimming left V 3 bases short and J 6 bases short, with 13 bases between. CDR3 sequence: CASSFGLEGDTQYF. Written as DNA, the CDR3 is TGTGCCAGCAGCTTCGGTCTCGAAGGGGATACGCAGTATTTT. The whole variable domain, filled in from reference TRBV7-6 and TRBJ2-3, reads GAGVSQSPRYKVTKRGQDVALRCDPISGHVSLYWYRQALGQGPEFLTYFNYEAQQDKSGLPNDRFSAERPEGSISTLTIQRTEQRDSAMYRCASSFGLEGDTQYFGPGTRLTVL.

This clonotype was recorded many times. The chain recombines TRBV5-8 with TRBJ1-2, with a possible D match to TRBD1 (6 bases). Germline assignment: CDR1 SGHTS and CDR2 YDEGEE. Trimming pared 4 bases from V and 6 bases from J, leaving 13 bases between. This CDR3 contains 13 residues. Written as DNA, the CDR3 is TGTGCCAGCAGCCGCACGGGGGCGGATGGCTACACCTTC. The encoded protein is CASSRTGADGYTF.

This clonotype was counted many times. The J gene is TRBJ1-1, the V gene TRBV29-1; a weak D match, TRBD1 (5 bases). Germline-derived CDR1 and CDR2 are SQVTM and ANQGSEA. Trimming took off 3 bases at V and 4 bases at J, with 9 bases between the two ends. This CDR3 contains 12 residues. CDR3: CSVDSGPTEAFF. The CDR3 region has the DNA TGCAGCGTTGACTCAGGGCCCACTGAAGCTTTCTTT.

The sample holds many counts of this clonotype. CDR3 region: CASSWGGELFF. The DNA for the CDR3 is TGTGCCAGCAGCTGGGGCGGGGAGCTGTTTTTT. This chain joins TRBV5-5 and TRBJ2-2; unclear D gene. CDR3 length: 11 amino acids. Germline V gives CDR1 SGHKS, CDR2 YYEKEE (reference sequence). V was shortened by 3 bases and J by 7 bases, with 4 bases between the two germline ends. The variable domain in full, with the rest retrieved from reference TRBV5-5 and TRBJ2-2, is DAGVTQSPTHLIKTRGQQVTLRCSPISGHKSVSWYQQVLGQGPQFIFQYYEKEERGRGNFPDRFSARQFPNYSSELNVNALLLGDSALYLCASSWGGELFFGEGSRLTVL.

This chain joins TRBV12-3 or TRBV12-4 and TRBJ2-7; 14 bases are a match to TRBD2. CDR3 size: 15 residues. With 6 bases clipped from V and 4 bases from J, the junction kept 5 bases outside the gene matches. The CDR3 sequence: CASRPGLAGVYEQYF. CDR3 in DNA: TGTGCCAGCAGACCGGGACTAGCGGGAGTTTACGAGCAGTACTTC.